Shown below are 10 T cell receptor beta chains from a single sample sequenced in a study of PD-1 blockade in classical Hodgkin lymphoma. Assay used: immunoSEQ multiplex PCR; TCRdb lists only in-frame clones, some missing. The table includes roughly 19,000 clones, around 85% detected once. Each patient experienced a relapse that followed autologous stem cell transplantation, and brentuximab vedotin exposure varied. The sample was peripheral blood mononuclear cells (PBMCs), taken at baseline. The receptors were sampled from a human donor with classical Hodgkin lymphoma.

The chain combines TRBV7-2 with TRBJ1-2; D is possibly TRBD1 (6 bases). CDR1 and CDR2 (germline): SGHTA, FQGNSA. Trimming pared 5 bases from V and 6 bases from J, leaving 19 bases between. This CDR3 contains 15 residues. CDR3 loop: CASSPKDRGGDGYTF. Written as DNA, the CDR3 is TGTGCCAGCAGCCCTAAGGACAGAGGGGGGGATGGCTACACCTTC.

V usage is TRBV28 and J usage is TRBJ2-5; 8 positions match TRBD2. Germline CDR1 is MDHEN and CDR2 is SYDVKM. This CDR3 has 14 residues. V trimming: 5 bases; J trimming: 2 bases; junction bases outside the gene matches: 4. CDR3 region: CASSTGGVQETQYF. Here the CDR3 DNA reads TGTGCCAGCAGTACCGGGGGGGTTCAAGAGACCCAGTACTTC.

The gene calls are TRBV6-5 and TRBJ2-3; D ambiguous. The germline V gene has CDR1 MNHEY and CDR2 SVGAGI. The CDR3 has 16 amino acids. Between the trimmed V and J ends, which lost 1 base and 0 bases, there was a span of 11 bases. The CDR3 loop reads CASSYFSGSSTDTQYF. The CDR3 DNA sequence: TGTGCCAGCAGTTACTTCAGTGGGTCTAGCACAGATACGCAGTATTTT.

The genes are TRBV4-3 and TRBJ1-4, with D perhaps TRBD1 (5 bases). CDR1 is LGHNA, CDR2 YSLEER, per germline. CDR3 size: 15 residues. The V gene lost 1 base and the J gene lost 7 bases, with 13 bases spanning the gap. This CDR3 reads CASSQGSGRGEKLFF. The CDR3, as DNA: TGCGCCAGCAGCCAAGGGTCAGGGAGGGGTGAAAAACTGTTTTTT.

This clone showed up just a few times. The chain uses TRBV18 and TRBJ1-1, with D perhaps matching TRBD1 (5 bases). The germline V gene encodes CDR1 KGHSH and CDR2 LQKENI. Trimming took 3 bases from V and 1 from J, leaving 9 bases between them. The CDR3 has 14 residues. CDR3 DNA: TGTGCCAGCTCACCTGACAGATCGAACACTGAAGCTTTCTTT. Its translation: CASSPDRSNTEAFF.

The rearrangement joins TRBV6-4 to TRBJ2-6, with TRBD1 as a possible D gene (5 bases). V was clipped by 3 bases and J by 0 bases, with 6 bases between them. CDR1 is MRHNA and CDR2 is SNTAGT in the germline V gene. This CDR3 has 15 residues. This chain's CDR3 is CASSEDNSGANVLTF. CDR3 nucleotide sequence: TGTGCCAGCAGTGAGGACAACTCTGGGGCCAACGTCCTGACTTTC.

CDR3 protein: CASSPRRHQTNTEAFF. The DNA of the CDR3 is TGTGCCAGCAGCCCCCGCCGCCATCAAACGAACACTGAAGCTTTCTTT. The rearrangement links TRBV7-2 to TRBJ1-1, with unresolved D. Germline-derived CDR1 and CDR2 are SGHTA and FQGNSA. The CDR3 is made up of 16 amino acids. Deletions cut 5 bases from V and 1 base from J, with 17 bases between.

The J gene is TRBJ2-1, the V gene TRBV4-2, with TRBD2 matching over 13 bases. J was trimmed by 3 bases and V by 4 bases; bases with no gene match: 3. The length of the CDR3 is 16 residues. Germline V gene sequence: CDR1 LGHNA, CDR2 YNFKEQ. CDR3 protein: CASSLRLAGGYNEQFF. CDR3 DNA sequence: TGTGCCAGCAGCCTTCGACTAGCGGGGGGCTACAATGAGCAGTTCTTC.

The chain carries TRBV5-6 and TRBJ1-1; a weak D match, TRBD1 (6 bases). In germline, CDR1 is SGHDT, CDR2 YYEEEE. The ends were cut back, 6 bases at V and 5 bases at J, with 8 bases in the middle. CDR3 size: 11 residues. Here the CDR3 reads CASTRGTEAFF. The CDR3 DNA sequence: TGTGCCAGCACGAGGGGGACTGAAGCTTTCTTT.

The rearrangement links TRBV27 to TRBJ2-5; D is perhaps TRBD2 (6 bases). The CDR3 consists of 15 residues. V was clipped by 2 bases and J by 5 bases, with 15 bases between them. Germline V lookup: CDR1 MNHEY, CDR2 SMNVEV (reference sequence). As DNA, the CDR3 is TGTGCCAGCAGTTTACGGAGGGGTGGAAGGGAGACCCAGTACTTC. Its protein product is CASSLRRGGRETQYF.